This T cell receptor beta chain was captured in a study of immune evolution from preneoplasia to lung adenocarcinoma. Study findings and constraints: Top clone share appeared to fall from AAH through AIS, MIA, adenocarcinoma.

The table lists this clone with a few counts. No antigen is known for it. Patient tissue came from resections in Japan or China, 2014–2017. H&E slides confirmed each diagnosis, reviewed by two pathologists independently. After pathologic assessment, macro-dissection selected premalignant or tumor cells for extraction. The CDR3 is made up of 14 amino acids. Trimming removed 6 bases from V and 5 bases from J, with 16 bases in between. Germline lookup yields CDR1 MDHEN and CDR2 SYDVKM. Method: immunoSEQ multiplex PCR; TCRdb's copy keeps in-frame clones and lacks some. The table has about 3,400 clones, approximately 84% seen once.

The sample taken for sequencing was FFPE atypical adenomatous hyperplasia tissue from the lung. Subset of the sample: atypical adenomatous hyperplasia (AAH), lung preneoplasia. V usage is TRBV28 and J usage is TRBJ2-5, with no clear D. The TCR was taken from a person aged 70 to 79 with lung adenocarcinoma. For the CDR3, the DNA is TGTGCCAGCAGCCCATTCTTTAGTTTTGAGACCCAGTACTTC. Its protein product is CASSPFFSFETQYF.